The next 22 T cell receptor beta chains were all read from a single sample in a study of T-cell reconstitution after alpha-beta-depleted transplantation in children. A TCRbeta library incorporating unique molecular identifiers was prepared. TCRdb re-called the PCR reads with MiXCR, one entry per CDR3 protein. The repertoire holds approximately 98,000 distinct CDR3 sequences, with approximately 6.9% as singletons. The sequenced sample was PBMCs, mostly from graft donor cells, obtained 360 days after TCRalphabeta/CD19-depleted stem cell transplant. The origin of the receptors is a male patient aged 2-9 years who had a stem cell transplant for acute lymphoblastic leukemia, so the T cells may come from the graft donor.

DNA of the CDR3: TGTGCCAGCAGTTGGGGACAGGGCCCCTACGAGCAGTACTTC. This gives the protein CASSWGQGPYEQYF. The V gene is TRBV27, the J gene TRBJ2-7; 9 nucleotides match TRBD1. This CDR3 comprises 14 residues. Germline V gene lookup returns CDR1 MNHEY and CDR2 SMNVEV (reference sequence). The V gene end was trimmed by 4 bases and the J gene end by 2 bases; junction bases not matched to a gene: 3.

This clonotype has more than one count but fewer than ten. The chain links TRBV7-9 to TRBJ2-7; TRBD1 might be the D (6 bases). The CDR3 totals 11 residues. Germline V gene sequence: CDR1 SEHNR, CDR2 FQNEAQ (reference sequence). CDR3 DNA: TGTGCATTACAGGGTCCCTACGAGCAGTACTTC. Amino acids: CALQGPYEQYF.

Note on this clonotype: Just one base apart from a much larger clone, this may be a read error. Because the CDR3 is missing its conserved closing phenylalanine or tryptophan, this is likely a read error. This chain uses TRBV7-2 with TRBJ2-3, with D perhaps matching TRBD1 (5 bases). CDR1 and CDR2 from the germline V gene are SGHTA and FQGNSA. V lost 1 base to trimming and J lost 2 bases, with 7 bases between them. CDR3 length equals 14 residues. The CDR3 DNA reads TGTGCCAGCAGCTTAGAACAGGCCACAGATACGCAGTATATT. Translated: CASSLEQATDTQYI.

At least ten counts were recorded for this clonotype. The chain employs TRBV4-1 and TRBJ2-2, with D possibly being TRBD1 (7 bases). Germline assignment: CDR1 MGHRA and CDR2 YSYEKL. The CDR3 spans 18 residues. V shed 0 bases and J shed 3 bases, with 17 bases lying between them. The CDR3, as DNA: TGCGCCAGCAGCCAAGATCAGGTCCAGGGGGGATACACCGGGGAGCTGTTTTTT. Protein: CASSQDQVQGGYTGELFF.

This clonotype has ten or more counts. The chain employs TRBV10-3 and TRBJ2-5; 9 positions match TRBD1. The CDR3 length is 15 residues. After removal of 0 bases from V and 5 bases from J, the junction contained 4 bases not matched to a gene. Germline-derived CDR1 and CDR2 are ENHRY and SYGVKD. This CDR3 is CAISESTGGGETQYF. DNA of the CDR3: TGTGCCATCAGTGAGTCGACAGGGGGAGGCGAGACCCAGTACTTC.

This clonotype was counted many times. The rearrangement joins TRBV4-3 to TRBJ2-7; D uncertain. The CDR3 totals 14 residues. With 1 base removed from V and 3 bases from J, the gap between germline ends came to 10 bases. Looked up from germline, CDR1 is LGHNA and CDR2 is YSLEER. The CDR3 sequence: CASSQGGYGYEQYF. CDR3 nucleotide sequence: TGCGCCAGCAGCCAAGGGGGATACGGCTACGAGCAGTACTTC.

This CDR3 is CASSLGGKTLHF. The CDR3 DNA reads as TGTGCCAGCAGCTTAGGGGGAAAGACCCTCCACTTT. The chain employs TRBV7-9 and TRBJ1-6; unclear D gene. V was cut by 1 base and J by 14 bases, with 9 bases left in between. The CDR3 has 12 amino acids. Germline values: CDR1 SEHNR, CDR2 FQNEAQ (reference sequence).

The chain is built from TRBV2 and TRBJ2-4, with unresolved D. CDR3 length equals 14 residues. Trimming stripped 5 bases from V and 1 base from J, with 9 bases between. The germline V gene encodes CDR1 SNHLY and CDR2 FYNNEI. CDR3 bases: TGTGCCAGCAGTTACACCCTTGCCAAAAACATTCAGTACTTC. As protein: CASSYTLAKNIQYF.

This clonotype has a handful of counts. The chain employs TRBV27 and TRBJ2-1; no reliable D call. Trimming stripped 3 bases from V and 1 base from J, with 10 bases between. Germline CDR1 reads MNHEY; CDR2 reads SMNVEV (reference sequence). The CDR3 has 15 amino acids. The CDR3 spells CASSFNSRSYNEQFF. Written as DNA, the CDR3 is TGTGCCAGCAGTTTTAATAGTAGGTCCTACAATGAGCAGTTCTTC.

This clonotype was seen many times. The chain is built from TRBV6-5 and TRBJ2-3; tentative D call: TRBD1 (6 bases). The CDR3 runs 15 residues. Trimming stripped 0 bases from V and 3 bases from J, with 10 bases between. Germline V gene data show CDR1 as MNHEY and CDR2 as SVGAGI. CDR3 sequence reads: CASSYSGRGTDTQYF. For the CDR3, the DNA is TGTGCCAGCAGTTACTCGGGCAGGGGAACAGATACGCAGTATTTT.

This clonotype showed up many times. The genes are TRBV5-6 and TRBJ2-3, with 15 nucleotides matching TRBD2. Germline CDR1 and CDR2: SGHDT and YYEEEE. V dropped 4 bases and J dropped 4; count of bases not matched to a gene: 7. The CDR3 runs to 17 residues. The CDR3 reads CASSLGTSGRIADTQYF. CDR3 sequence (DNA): TGTGCCAGCAGCCTTGGGACTAGCGGGAGGATCGCAGATACGCAGTATTTT. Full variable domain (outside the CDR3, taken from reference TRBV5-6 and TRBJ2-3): DAGVTQSPTHLIKTRGQQVTLRCSPKSGHDTVSWYQQALGQGPQFIFQYYEEEERQRGNFPDRFSGHQFPNYSSELNVNALLLGDSALYLCASSLGTSGRIADTQYFGPGTRLTVL.

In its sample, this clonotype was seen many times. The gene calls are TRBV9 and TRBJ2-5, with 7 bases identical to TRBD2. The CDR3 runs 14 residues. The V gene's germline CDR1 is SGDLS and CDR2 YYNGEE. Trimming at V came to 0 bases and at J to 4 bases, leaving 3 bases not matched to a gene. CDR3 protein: CASSVAGGGETQYF. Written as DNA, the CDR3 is TGTGCCAGCAGCGTAGCGGGGGGAGGAGAGACCCAGTACTTC.

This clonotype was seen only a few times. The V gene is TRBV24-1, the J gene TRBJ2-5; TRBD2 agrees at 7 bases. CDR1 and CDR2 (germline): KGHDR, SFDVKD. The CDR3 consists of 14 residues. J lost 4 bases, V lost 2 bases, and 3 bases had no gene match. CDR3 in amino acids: CATSDSWEGETQYF. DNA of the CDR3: TGTGCCACCAGTGATTCCTGGGAGGGAGAGACCCAGTACTTC.

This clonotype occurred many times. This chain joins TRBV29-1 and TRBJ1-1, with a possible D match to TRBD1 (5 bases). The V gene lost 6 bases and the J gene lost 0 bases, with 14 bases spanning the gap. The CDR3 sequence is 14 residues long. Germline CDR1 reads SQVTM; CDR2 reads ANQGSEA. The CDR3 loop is CSVFGGELNTEAFF. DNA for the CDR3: TGCAGCGTGTTCGGGGGAGAGCTGAACACTGAAGCTTTCTTT.

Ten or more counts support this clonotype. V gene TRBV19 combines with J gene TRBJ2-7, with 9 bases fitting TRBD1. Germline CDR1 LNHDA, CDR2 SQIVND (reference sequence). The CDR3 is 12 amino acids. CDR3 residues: CATGTGFYEQYF. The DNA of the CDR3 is TGTGCTACCGGGACAGGGTTCTACGAGCAGTACTTC.

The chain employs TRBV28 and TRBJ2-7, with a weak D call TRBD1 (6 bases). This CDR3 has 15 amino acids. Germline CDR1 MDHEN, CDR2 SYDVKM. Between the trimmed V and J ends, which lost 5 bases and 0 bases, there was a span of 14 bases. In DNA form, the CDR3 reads TGTGCCAGCAGTACTGACAGGAGCCCCTCCTACGAGCAGTACTTC. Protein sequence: CASSTDRSPSYEQYF.

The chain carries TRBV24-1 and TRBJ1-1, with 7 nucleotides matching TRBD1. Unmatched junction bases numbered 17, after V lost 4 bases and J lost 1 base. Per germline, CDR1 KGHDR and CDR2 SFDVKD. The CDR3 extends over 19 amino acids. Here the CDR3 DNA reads TGTGCCACCAGTGACCCTCGATGGGACAGCACCATCACGAACACTGAAGCTTTCTTT. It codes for CATSDPRWDSTITNTEAFF.

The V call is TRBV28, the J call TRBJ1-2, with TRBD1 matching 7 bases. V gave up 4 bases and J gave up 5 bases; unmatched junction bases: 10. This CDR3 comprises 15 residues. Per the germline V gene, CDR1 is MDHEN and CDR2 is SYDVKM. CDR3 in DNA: TGTGCCAGCAGTTCCTACAGGGGTTGGAGGTATGGCTACACCTTC. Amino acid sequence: CASSSYRGWRYGYTF.

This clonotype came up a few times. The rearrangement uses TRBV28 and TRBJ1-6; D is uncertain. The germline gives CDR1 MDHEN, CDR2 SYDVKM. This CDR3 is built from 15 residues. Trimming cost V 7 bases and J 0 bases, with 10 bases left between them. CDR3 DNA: TGTGCCAGCATCGAGAGGAGCTCCTATAATTCACCCCTCCACTTT. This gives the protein CASIERSSYNSPLHF.

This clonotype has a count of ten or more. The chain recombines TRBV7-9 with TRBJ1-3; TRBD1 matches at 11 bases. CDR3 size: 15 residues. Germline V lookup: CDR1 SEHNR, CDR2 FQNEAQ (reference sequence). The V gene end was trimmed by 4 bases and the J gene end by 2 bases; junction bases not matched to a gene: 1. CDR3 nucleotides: TGTGCCAGCAGCTCGGACAGGGGGCCTGGAAACACCATATATTTT. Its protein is CASSSDRGPGNTIYF.

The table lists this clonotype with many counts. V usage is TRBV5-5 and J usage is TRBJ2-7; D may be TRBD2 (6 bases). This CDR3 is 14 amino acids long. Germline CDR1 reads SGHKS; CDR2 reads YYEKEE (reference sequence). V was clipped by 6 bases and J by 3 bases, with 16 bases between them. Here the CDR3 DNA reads TGTGCCAGCACCTTTCGGCGGGGAGGCTACGAGCAGTACTTC. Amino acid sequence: CASTFRRGGYEQYF.

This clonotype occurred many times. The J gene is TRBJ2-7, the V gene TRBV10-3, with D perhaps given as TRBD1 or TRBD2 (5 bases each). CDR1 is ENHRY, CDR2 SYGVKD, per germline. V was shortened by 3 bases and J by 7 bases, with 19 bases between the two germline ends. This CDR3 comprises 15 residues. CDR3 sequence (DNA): TGTGCCATCAGTGACCCCGACGGGGCATGGTATGAGCAGTACTTC. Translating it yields CAISDPDGAWYEQYF.